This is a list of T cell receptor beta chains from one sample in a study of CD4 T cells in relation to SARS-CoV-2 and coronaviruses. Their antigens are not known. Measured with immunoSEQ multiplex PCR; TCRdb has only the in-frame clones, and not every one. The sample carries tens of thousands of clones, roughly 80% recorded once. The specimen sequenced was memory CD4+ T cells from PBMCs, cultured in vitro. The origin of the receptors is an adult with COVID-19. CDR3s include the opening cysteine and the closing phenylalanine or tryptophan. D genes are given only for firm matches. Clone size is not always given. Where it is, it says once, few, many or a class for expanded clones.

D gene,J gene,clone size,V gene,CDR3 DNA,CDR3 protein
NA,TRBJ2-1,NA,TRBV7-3,TGTGCCAGCAGCAACCGACAGGGAGCGGGTGAGCAGTTCTTC,CASSNRQGAGEQFF
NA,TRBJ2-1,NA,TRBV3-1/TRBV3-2,TGTGCCAGCAGCCAAGCCCCTGATCTTTCCTACAATGAGCAGTTCTTC,CASSQAPDLSYNEQFF
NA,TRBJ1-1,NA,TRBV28,TGTGCCAGCAGTTTTATGGATATCACTGAAGCTTTCTTT,CASSFMDITEAFF
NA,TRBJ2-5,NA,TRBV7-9,TGTGCCGCTTCAGAGGAGGGACGGGAGACCCAGTACTTC,CAASEEGRETQYF
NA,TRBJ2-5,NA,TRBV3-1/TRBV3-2,TGTGCCAGCAGCCAGGACCAGAGCGGACCGAAAGGGGAGACCCAGTACTTC,CASSQDQSGPKGETQYF
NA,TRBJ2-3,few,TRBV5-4,TGTGCCAGCAGCTCGAGTAGGGCCGCAGATACGCAGTATTTT,CASSSSRAADTQYF
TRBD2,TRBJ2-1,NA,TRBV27,TGTGCCAGCACCCCCCCACTAGCGGGAGCTAATGAGCAGTTCTTC,CASTPPLAGANEQFF
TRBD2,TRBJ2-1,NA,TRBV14,TGTGCCAGCAGCCTTCTCTCGGGACTAGCGGACAATGAGCAGTTCTTC,CASSLLSGLADNEQFF
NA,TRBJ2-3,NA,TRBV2,TGTGCCAGCAGTGAAATAGGTGATACGCAGTATTTT,CASSEIGDTQYF
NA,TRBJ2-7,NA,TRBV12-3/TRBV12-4,TGTGCCAGCAGTTTAAATCAGTATGATAGTCAGTACTTC,CASSLNQYDSQYF
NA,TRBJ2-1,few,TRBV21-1,TGTGCCAGCAGCAAAGGTTACAGCGGGAGGTACAAGGATGAGCAGTTCTTC,CASSKGYSGRYKDEQFF
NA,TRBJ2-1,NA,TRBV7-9,TGTGCCAGCAGTCAAGGTTTCTCCTACAATGAGCAGTTCTTC,CASSQGFSYNEQFF
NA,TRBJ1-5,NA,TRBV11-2,TGTGCCAGCAGCTTAGGGACAGTTCAGCCCCAGCATTTT,CASSLGTVQPQHF
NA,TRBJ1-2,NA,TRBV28,TGTGCCAGCACGGACAGTTCGAGTAACTATGGCTACACCTTC,CASTDSSSNYGYTF
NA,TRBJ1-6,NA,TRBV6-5,TGTGCCAGCAGTTTGGGCGGGGGTTCAGCAAATTCACCCCTCCACTTT,CASSLGGGSANSPLHF
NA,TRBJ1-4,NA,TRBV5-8,TGTGCCAGCAGGCCGTACAGAGGGGAAGTTAATGAAAAACTGTTTTTT,CASRPYRGEVNEKLFF
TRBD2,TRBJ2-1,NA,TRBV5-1,TGCGCCAGCACCGACCCCAGCGGCTCGGGACTAGTCGGTGAGCAGTTCTTC,CASTDPSGSGLVGEQFF
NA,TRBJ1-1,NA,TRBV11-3,TGTGCCAGCAGCTTATACCTGGACACTGAAGCTTTCTTT,CASSLYLDTEAFF
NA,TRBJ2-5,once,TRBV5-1,TGCGCCAGCAGCCCAGGACCTCAAGAGACCCAGTACTTC,CASSPGPQETQYF
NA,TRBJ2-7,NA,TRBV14,TGTGCCAGCAGCCAAGTCCGAGTTTACGAGCAGTACTTC,CASSQVRVYEQYF
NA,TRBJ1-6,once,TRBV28,TGTGCCAGCAGTTTATTGGGGGCCCCCAGAACTTATAATTCACCCCTCCACTTT,CASSLLGAPRTYNSPLHF
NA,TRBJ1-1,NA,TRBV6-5,TGTGCCAGCAGTCGAGGACAGAACACTGAAGCTTTCTTT,CASSRGQNTEAFF
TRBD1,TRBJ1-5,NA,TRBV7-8,TGTGCCAGCAGCCGAGACAGGGCAGCACAGCCCCAGCATTTT,CASSRDRAAQPQHF
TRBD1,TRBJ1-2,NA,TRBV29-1,TGCAGCGCTTCGACAGGGACAGGTTATGGCTACACCTTC,CSASTGTGYGYTF
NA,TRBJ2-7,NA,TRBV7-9,TGTGCCAGCGCCGTCAATCGCTACGAGCAGTACTTC,CASAVNRYEQYF
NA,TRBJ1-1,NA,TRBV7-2,TGTGCCAGCAGCTTATTGAGGGTGAAGGCAATGAACACTGAAGCTTTCTTT,CASSLLRVKAMNTEAFF
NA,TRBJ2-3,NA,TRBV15,TGTGCCACCAGCCGGGGCACAGATACGCAGTATTTT,CATSRGTDTQYF
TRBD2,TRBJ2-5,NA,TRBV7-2,TGTGCCAGCAGCTTATGGTTGTCCAGCGGGAGGATTGGGGGGACCCAGTACTTC,CASSLWLSSGRIGGTQYF
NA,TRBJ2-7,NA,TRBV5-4,TGTGCCAGCAGCTTGTTCGGGGAGTCGAGGGAGCAGTACTTC,CASSLFGESREQYF
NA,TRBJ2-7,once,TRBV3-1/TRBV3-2,TGTGCCAGCAGCCAAGACGACCGCGAGCAGTACTTC,CASSQDDREQYF
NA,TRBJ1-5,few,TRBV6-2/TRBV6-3,TGTGCCAGCAGTTACCATCAAGGACAGAATCAGCCCCAGCATTTT,CASSYHQGQNQPQHF
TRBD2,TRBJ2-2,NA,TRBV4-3,TGCGCCAGCAGCCAAGTGACTAGCGGAAAAAACACCGGGGAGCTGTTTTTT,CASSQVTSGKNTGELFF
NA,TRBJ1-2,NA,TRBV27,TGTGCCAGCAGTTCCTCCGCCCAGGGCCGTCGGGGCTACACCTTC,CASSSSAQGRRGYTF
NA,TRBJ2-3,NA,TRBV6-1,TGTGCCAGCAGTGAAGGGATGGCAGATACGCAGTATTTT,CASSEGMADTQYF
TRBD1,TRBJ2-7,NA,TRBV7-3,TGTGCCAGCAGCCCGGTGGGACAGGCCGAGCAGTACTTC,CASSPVGQAEQYF
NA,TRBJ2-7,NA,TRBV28,TGTGCCAGCAGTTTCATCCAGGGTAACGAGCAGTACTTC,CASSFIQGNEQYF
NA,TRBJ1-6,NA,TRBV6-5,TGTGCCAGCAGAATTAACAGGGATTCACCCCTCCACTTT,CASRINRDSPLHF
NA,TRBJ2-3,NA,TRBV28,TGTGCCAGCAGTTCAGTTGCGGGAACGACAGATACGCAGTATTTT,CASSSVAGTTDTQYF